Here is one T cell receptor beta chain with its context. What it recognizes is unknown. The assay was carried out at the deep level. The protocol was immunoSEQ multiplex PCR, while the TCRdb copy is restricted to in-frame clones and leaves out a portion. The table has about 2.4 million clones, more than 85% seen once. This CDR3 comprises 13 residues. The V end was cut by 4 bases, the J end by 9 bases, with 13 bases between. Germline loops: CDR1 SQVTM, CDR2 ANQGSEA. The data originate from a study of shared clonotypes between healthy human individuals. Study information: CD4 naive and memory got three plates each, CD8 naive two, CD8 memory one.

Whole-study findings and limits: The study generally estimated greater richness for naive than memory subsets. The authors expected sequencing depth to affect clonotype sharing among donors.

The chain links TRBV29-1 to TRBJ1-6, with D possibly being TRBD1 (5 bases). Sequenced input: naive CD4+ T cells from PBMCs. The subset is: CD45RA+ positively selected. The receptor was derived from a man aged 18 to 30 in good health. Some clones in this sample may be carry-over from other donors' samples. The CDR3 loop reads CSVGEGRGSPLHF. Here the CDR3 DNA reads TGCAGCGTTGGCGAAGGGAGGGGTTCACCCCTCCACTTT. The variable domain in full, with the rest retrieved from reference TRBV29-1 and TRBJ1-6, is SAVISQKPSRDICQRGTSLTIQCQVDSQVTMMFWYRQQPGQSLTLIATANQGSEATYESGFVIDKFPISRPNLTFSTLTVSNMSPEDSSIYLCSVGEGRGSPLHFGNGTRLTVT.